The rows below give T cell receptor beta chains drawn from one sample of a study of T cells in Graves' hyperthyroidism and ophthalmopathy. TCRdb reanalysed the multiplex PCR reads using MiXCR and keeps one entry per CDR3 protein. The sample yields about 96,000 distinct CDR3 sequences, around 50% seen once. Sequencing was performed on blood. These receptors came from a woman aged 35 to 49 with Graves' hyperthyroidism. CDR3s include the opening cysteine and the closing phenylalanine or tryptophan. D genes are given only for firm matches. Expanded clones are given a class, and other clones once, few, many or no size at all.

DNA: TGCAGTGCTAGAGTAAGGGGGATATTAGAGACCCAGTACTTC
CDR3: CSARVRGILETQYF
D: .
J: TRBJ2-5
V: TRBV20-1
size: .

DNA: TGCAGTGTCCCAAACTATGGCTACACCTTC
CDR3: CSVPNYGYTF
D: .
J: TRBJ1-2
V: TRBV20-1
size: many

DNA: TGCGCCAGCAGCCAAGATATAGCGGGAGGCACAGATACGCAGTATTTT
CDR3: CASSQDIAGGTDTQYF
D: TRBD2
J: TRBJ2-3
V: TRBV4-1
size: many

DNA: TGTGCCAGCAGTTTGGTGTTTTTTGGGAGCTTTACCGGGGAGCTGTTTTTT
CDR3: CASSLVFFGSFTGELFF
D: .
J: TRBJ2-2
V: TRBV2
size: .

DNA: TGTGCCAGCAGCCTATTCCGTGGAGTTGACGAGCAGTACTTC
CDR3: CASSLFRGVDEQYF
D: .
J: TRBJ2-7
V: TRBV7-8
size: many

DNA: TGTGCCAGCAGTTACGGCGCGCCAGCCCTCCACTTT
CDR3: CASSYGAPALHF
D: .
J: TRBJ1-6
V: TRBV6-6
size: .

DNA: TGTGCCAGCAGCGGGGGCCCCAACTATGGCTACACCTTC
CDR3: CASSGGPNYGYTF
D: .
J: TRBJ1-2
V: TRBV5-4
size: .

DNA: TGTGCCACCAGCAGCCTAACAGCCCGGGGCGAGCAGTACTTC
CDR3: CATSSLTARGEQYF
D: .
J: TRBJ2-7
V: TRBV15
size: .

DNA: TGCAGTGCTAGCGGGAGCCCCTCGGGGACGCAGTATTTT
CDR3: CSASGSPSGTQYF
D: .
J: TRBJ2-3
V: TRBV20-1
size: few

DNA: TGTGCCAGCAGCTTAGGACTAGCGGGAGTAGAGACCCAGTACTTC
CDR3: CASSLGLAGVETQYF
D: TRBD2
J: TRBJ2-5
V: TRBV7-8
size: .

DNA: TGCAGCGTTGAATTCCCTGGGGCCAACGTCCTGACTTTC
CDR3: CSVEFPGANVLTF
D: .
J: TRBJ2-6
V: TRBV29-1
size: .

DNA: TGTGCCAGCAGCCCCTGGACAGCGGGAGGGCGGGTAGAGACCCAGTACTTC
CDR3: CASSPWTAGGRVETQYF
D: TRBD2
J: TRBJ2-5
V: TRBV7-2
size: .

DNA: TGCAGTGCTAGTTACGGGAGTGGGAATATGAACGGGGAGCTGTTTTTT
CDR3: CSASYGSGNMNGELFF
D: .
J: TRBJ2-2
V: TRBV20-1
size: many

DNA: TGTGCCAGCAGTGTAGCAGGGGCCGGTGGCTACACCTTC
CDR3: CASSVAGAGGYTF
D: .
J: TRBJ1-2
V: TRBV2
size: .

DNA: TGCAGCGTATCAGGGACGACTGAAGCTTTCTTT
CDR3: CSVSGTTEAFF
D: .
J: TRBJ1-1
V: TRBV29-1
size: many

DNA: TGCGCCAGCAGCTTGGTAAGGGCACAGCCCGACTACGAGCAGTACTTC
CDR3: CASSLVRAQPDYEQYF
D: .
J: TRBJ2-7
V: TRBV5-1
size: .

DNA: TGTGCCAGCAGCCCCGAGGACGGGAGTGGATTAGACGAGCAGTACTTC
CDR3: CASSPEDGSGLDEQYF
D: .
J: TRBJ2-7
V: TRBV7-9
size: .

DNA: TGTGCCTGGGATCCTCCGGGACCCCGCTACGAGCAGTACTTC
CDR3: CAWDPPGPRYEQYF
D: .
J: TRBJ2-7
V: TRBV7-2
size: .

DNA: TGTGCCTGGAGTGTTATCCCTCCTGACGAGCAGTACTTC
CDR3: CAWSVIPPDEQYF
D: .
J: TRBJ2-7
V: TRBV30
size: .

DNA: TGTGCCAGCAGCCCTGGGACTAGCGGGAGTTCCGAGCAGTACTTC
CDR3: CASSPGTSGSSEQYF
D: TRBD2
J: TRBJ2-7
V: TRBV7-6
size: .

DNA: TGCAGCGTTGAGGACTCAAGGGGGTATGGCTACACCTTC
CDR3: CSVEDSRGYGYTF
D: .
J: TRBJ1-2
V: TRBV29-1
size: many

DNA: TGTGCCACCAGTACTAGCGGGAGGTTCTACGAGCAGTACTTC
CDR3: CATSTSGRFYEQYF
D: TRBD2
J: TRBJ2-7
V: TRBV24-1
size: .